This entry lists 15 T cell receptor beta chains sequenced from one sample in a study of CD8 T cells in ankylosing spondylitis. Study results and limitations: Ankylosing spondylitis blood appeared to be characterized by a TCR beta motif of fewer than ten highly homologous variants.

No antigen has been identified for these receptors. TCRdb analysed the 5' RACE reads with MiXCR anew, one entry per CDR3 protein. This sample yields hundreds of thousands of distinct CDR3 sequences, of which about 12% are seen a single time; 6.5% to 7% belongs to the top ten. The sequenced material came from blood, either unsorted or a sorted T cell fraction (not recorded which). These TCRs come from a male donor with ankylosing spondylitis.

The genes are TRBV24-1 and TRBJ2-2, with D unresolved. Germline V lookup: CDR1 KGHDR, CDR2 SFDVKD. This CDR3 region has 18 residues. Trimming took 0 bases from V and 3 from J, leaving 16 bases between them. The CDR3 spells CATSDLRQAAPYTGELFF. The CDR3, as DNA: TGTGCCACCAGTGATTTGCGCCAGGCAGCCCCTTACACCGGGGAGCTGTTTTTT.

The chain's CDR3 is CASSSPGGGSIYGYTF. The CDR3, as DNA: TGTGCCAGCAGTTCCCCTGGAGGAGGGAGCATCTATGGCTACACCTTC. This chain links TRBV6-2 or TRBV6-3 with TRBJ1-2, with D hard to call. Germline CDR1 reads MNHEY; CDR2 reads SVGEGT. V lost 4 bases, J lost 4 bases, and 19 bases lay in between. The CDR3 has 16 residues.

The CDR3 DNA sequence: TGTGCCAGCAGCCGGATCGGAGGGGACACAGATACGCAGTATTTT. As protein: CASSRIGGDTDTQYF. This sequence joins TRBV3-1 and TRBJ2-3; TRBD2 is a possible D gene (6 bases). The CDR3 sequence is 15 residues long. CDR1 and CDR2 (germline): LGHDT, YNNKEL (reference sequence). Trimming took off 4 bases at V and 2 bases at J, with 13 bases between the two ends.

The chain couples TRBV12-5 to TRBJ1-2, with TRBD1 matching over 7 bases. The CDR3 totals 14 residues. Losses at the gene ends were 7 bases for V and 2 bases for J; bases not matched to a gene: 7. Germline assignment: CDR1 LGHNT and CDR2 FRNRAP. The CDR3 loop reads CASATGQINYGYTF. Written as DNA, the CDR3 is TGTGCTAGTGCAACGGGACAGATAAACTATGGCTACACCTTC. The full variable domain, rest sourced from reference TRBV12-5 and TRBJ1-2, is DARVTQTPRHKVTEMGQEVTMRCQPILGHNTVFWYRQTMMQGLELLAYFRNRAPLDDSGMPKDRFSAEMPDATLATLKIQPSEPRDSAVYFCASATGQINYGYTFGSGTRLTVV.

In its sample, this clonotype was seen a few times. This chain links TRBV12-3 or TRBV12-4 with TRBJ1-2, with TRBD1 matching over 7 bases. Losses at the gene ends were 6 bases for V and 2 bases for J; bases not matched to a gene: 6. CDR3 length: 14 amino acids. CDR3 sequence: CASRPRQGNYGYTF. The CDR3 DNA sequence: TGTGCCAGCAGACCCCGACAGGGAAACTATGGCTACACCTTC.

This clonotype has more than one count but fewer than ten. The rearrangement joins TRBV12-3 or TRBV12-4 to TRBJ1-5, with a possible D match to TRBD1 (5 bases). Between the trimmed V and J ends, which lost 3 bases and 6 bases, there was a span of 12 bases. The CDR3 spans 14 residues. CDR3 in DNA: TGTGCCAGCAGTTTGAGGCAGGGCCCTCAGCCCCAGCATTTT. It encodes CASSLRQGPQPQHF.

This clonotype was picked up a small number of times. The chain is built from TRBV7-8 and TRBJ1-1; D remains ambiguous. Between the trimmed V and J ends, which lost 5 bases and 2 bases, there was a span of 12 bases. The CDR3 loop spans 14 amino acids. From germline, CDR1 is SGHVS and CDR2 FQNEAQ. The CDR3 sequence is CASSRAHPNTEAFF. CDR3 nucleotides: TGTGCCAGCAGCCGGGCACACCCTAACACTGAAGCTTTCTTT.

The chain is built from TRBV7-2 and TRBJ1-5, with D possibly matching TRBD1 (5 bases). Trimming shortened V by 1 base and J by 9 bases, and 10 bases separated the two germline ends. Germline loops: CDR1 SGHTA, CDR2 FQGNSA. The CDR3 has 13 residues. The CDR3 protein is CASSLGGGRPQHF. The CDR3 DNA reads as TGTGCCAGCAGCTTAGGGGGGGGACGGCCCCAGCATTTT.

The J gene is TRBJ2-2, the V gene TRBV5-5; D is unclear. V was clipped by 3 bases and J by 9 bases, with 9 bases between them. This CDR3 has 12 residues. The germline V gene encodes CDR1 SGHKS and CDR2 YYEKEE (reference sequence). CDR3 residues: CASSWGERELFF. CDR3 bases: TGTGCCAGCAGCTGGGGTGAGAGGGAGCTGTTTTTT.

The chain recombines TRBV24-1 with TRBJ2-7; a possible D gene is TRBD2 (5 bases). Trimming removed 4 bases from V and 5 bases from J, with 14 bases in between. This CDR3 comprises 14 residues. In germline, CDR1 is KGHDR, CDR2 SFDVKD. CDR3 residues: CATSDRGAVHEQYF. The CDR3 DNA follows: TGTGCCACCAGTGACCGCGGAGCGGTTCACGAGCAGTACTTC.

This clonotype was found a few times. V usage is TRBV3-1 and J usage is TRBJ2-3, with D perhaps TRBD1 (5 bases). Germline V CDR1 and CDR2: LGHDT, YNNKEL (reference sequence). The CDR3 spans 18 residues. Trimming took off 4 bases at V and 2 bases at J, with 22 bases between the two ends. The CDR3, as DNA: TGTGCCAGCAGCCCCCAAGGTATGCAGGGCATATTCACAGATACGCAGTATTTT. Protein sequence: CASSPQGMQGIFTDTQYF.

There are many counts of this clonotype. The CDR3 sequence: CASSWTDFSNQPQHF. CDR3 in DNA: TGTGCCAGCAGCTGGACAGACTTTAGCAATCAGCCCCAGCATTTT. V gene TRBV6-1 combines with J gene TRBJ1-5, with a possible D match to TRBD1 (6 bases). The germline V gene encodes CDR1 MNHNS and CDR2 SASEGT. The V gene lost 6 bases and the J gene lost 0 bases, with 12 bases spanning the gap. This CDR3 has 15 residues.

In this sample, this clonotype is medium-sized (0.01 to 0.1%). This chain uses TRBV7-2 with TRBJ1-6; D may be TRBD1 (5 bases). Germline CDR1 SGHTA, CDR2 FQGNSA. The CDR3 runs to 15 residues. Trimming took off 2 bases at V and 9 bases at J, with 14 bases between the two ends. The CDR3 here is CASSLSPRARSPLHF. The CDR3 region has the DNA TGTGCCAGCAGCTTATCCCCCAGGGCCCGTTCACCCCTCCACTTT.

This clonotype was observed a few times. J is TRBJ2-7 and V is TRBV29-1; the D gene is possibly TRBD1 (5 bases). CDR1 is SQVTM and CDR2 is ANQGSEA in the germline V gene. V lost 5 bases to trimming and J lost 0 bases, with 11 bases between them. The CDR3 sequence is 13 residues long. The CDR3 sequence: CSVSSGHSYEQYV. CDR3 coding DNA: TGCAGCGTTTCAAGTGGACACTCCTACGAGCAGTACGTC.

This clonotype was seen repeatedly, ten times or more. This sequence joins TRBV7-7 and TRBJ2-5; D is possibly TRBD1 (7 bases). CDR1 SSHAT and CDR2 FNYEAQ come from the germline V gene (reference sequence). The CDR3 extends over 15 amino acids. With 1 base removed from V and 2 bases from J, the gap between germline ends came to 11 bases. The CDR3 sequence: CASSLVQGRQETQYF. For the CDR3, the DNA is TGTGCCAGCAGCTTAGTACAGGGGAGGCAAGAGACCCAGTACTTC.